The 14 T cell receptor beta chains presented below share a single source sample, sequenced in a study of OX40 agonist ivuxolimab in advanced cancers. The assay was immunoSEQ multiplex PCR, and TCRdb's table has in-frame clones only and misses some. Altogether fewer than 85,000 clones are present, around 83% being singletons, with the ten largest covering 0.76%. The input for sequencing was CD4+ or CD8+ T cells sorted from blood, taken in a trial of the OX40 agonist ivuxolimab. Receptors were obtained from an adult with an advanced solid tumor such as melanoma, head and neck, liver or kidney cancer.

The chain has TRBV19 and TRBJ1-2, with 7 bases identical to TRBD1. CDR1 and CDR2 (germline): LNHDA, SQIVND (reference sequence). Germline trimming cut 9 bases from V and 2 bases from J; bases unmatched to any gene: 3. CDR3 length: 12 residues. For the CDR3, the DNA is TGTGCCAGCCAGGGACAGAACTATGGCTACACCTTC. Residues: CASQGQNYGYTF.

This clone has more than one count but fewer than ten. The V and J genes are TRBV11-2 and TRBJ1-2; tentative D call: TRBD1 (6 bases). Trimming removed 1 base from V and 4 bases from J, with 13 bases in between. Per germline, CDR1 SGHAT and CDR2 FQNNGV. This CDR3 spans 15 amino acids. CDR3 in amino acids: CASSLGERQVYGYTF. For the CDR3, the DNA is TGTGCCAGCAGCTTAGGAGAGCGACAGGTCTATGGCTACACCTTC.

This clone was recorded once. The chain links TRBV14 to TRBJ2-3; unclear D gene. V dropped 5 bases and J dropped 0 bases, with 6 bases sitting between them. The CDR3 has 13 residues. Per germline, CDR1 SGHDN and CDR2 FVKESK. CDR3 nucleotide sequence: TGTGCCAGCAGCTACGACAGCACAGATACGCAGTATTTT. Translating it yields CASSYDSTDTQYF.

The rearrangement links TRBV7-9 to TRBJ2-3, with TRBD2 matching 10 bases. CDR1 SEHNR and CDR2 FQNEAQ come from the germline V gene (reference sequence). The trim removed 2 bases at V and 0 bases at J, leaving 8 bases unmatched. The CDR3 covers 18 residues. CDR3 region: CASSLNSGGPPSTDTQYF. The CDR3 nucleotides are TGTGCCAGCAGCTTAAATAGCGGGGGGCCCCCTAGCACAGATACGCAGTATTTT.

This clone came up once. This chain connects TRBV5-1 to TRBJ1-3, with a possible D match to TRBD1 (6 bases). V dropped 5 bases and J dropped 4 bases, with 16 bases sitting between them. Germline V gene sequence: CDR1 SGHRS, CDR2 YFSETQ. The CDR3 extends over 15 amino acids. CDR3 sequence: CASRRSGGEGNTIYF. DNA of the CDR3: TGCGCCAGCAGGAGGTCTGGGGGCGAGGGAAACACCATATATTTT.

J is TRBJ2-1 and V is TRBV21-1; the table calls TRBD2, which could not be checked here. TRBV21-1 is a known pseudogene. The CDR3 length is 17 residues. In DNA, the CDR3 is TGTGCCAGCAGCCGTCCCCGGGATTCGGCCCCACACAATGAGCAGTTCTTC. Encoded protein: CASSRPRDSAPHNEQFF.

CDR3 amino acids: CASSSPAGVADTQYF. The CDR3 nucleotides read TGTGCCAGCAGTTCTCCAGCGGGTGTGGCAGATACGCAGTATTTT. The rearrangement joins TRBV28 to TRBJ2-3, with D perhaps TRBD2 (6 bases). Per the germline V gene, CDR1 is MDHEN and CDR2 is SYDVKM. V lost 4 bases to trimming and J lost 4 bases, with 15 bases between them. This CDR3 spans 15 amino acids. Variable domain in full (rest from reference TRBV28 and TRBJ2-3): DVKVTQSSRYLVKRTGEKVFLECVQDMDHENMFWYRQDPGLGLRLIYFSYDVKMKEKGDIPEGYSVSREKKERFSLILESASTNQTSMYLCASSSPAGVADTQYFGPGTRLTVL.

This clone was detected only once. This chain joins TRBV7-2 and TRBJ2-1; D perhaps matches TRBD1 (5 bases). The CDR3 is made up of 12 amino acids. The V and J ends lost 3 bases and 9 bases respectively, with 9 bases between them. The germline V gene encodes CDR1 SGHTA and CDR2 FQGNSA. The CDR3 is CASSFRDGEQFF. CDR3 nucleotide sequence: TGTGCCAGCAGCTTCAGGGATGGTGAGCAGTTCTTC. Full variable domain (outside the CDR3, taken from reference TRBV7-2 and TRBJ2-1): GAGVSQSPSNKVTEKGKDVELRCDPISGHTALYWYRQSLGQGLEFLIYFQGNSAPDKSGLPSDRFSAERTGGSVSTLTIQRTQQEDSAVYLCASSFRDGEQFFGPGTRLTVL.

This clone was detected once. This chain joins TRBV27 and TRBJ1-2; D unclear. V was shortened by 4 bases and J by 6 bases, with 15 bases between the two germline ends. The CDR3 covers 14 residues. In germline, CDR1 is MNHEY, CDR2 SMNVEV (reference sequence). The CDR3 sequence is CASSSRGIWDGYTF. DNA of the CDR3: TGTGCCAGCAGTTCCCGGGGTATCTGGGATGGCTACACCTTC.

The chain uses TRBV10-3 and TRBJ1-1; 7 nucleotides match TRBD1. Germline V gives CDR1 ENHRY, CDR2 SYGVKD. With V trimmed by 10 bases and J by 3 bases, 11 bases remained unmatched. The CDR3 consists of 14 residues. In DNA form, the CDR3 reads TGTGCCACTTCACTAGGGGGCGCAGACACTGAAGCTTTCTTT. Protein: CATSLGGADTEAFF.

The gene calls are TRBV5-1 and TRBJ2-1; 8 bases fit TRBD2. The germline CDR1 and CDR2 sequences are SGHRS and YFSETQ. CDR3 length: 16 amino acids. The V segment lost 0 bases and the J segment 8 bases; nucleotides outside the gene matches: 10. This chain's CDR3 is CASSLAARGGRDEQFF. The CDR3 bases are TGCGCCAGCAGCTTGGCTGCCCGGGGGGGAAGGGATGAGCAGTTCTTC.

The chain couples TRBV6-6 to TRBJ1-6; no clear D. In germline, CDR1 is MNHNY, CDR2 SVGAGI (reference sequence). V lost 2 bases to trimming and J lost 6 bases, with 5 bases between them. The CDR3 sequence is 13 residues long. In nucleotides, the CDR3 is TGTGCCAGCAGTTACCCCCCTAATTCACCCCTCCACTTT. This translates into CASSYPPNSPLHF.

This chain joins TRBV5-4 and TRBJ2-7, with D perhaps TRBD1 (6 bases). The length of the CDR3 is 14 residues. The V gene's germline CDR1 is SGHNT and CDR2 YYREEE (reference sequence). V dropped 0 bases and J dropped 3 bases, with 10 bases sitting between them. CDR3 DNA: TGTGCCAGCAGCTTGGGCGTAGGGGGCTACGAGCAGTACTTC. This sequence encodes CASSLGVGGYEQYF.

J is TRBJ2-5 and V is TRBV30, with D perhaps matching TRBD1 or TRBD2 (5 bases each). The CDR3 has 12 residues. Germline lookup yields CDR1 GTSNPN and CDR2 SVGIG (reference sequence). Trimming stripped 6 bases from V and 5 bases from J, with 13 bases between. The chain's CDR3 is CACNWGLETQYF. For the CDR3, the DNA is TGTGCCTGTAACTGGGGGTTGGAGACCCAGTACTTC.